This T cell receptor (beta chain) was found in a study of T-cell reconstitution after alpha-beta-depleted transplantation in children. General observations from the study: The authors attributed T-cell counts and diversity one year after transplant mostly to newly produced T cells.

The junction had 3 bases not matched to a gene; V was cut back by 0 bases and J by 2 bases. CDR3 length equals 16 residues. Germline CDR1 SGHRS, CDR2 YFSETQ. Concerning this clonotype: Its cognate antigen is unknown.

Preparation of the TCRbeta library involved a method that used unique molecular identifiers. TCRdb re-derived calls from the PCR reads in MiXCR, one entry per CDR3 protein. The sample gives almost 600,000 distinct CDR3 sequences, 25% to 30% of which show up once; 35% to 40% is in the top ten. The sequencing here drew on PBMCs, taken before TCRalphabeta/CD19-depleted stem cell transplant. V and J are TRBV5-1 and TRBJ2-7, with TRBD2 matching 12 bases. The TCR was taken from a boy in the first two years of life with Wiskott-Aldrich syndrome, due to receive a stem cell transplant. The CDR3 bases are TGCGCCAGCAGCTTGGCCCCTAGCGGGAGGGCCTACGAGCAGTACTTC. It codes for CASSLAPSGRAYEQYF.